Listed here are 17 T cell receptor beta chains from one sample, sequenced in a study of blood T cell repertoires in COVID-19. TCRdb keeps only in-frame clones here, not all; method: immunoSEQ multiplex PCR. The sample carries a few hundred thousand clones, roughly nine tenths recorded once. The source material was PBMCs or T cells enriched from blood (not recorded which). These receptors were taken from a human donor in a cohort exposed to, infected with or recovered from COVID-19 (not recorded which). The donor label of this sample is uncertain.

The gene calls are TRBV30 and TRBJ2-7; D not resolved. The CDR3 covers 12 residues. Germline-derived CDR1 and CDR2 are GTSNPN and SVGIG (reference sequence). V lost 3 bases to trimming and J lost 0 bases, with 6 bases between them. CDR3 in amino acids: CAWRKSSYEQYF. In DNA form, the CDR3 reads TGTGCCTGGAGGAAGAGCTCCTACGAGCAGTACTTC.

The chain carries TRBV27 and TRBJ2-3; 8 bases fit TRBD1. The CDR3 runs 16 residues. Trimming removed 6 bases from V and 0 bases from J; junction bases left unmatched: 8. Germline V lookup: CDR1 MNHEY, CDR2 SMNVEV (reference sequence). In DNA form, the CDR3 reads TGTGCCAGCAGCACCGACCAGGGGGCGAGCACAGATACGCAGTATTTT. It codes for CASSTDQGASTDTQYF.

This chain connects TRBV3-1 (or the pseudogene TRBV3-2) to TRBJ1-6, with D possibly matching TRBD1 (5 bases). Deletions cut 0 bases from V and 6 bases from J, with 12 bases between. CDR3 length equals 16 residues. CDR1 is LGHDT and CDR2 is YNNKEL in the germline V gene (reference sequence). The CDR3: CASSQDPGLPNSPLHF. CDR3 nucleotide sequence: TGTGCCAGCAGCCAAGATCCGGGACTCCCTAATTCACCCCTCCACTTT.

The chain is built from TRBV4-1 and TRBJ2-1, with D maybe TRBD2 (6 bases). Germline V gene data show CDR1 as MGHRA and CDR2 as YSYEKL. The CDR3 is 14 amino acids. V lost 5 bases to trimming and J lost 7 bases, with 15 bases between them. The CDR3 DNA follows: TGCGCCAGCAGCGGCTCGGGACTTTTTAATGAGCAGTTCTTC. Translated, it gives CASSGSGLFNEQFF.

The table lists this clone with a count of one. The rearrangement uses TRBV13 and TRBJ2-3; 8 bases match TRBD2. The V segment lost 3 bases and the J segment 5 bases; nucleotides outside the gene matches: 10. Germline V lookup: CDR1 PRHDT, CDR2 FYEKMQ (reference sequence). This CDR3 comprises 16 residues. For the CDR3, the DNA is TGTGCCAGCAGCTTTACGGGGGGGCCGTGGGGAGATACGCAGTATTTT. It encodes CASSFTGGPWGDTQYF.

This chain connects TRBV3-1 (or the pseudogene TRBV3-2) to TRBJ1-2, with a possible D match to TRBD1 (5 bases). V was pared by 0 bases and J by 2 bases, with 10 bases between. Germline assignment: CDR1 LGHDT and CDR2 YNNKEL (reference sequence). This CDR3 has 15 amino acids. The DNA of the CDR3 is TGTGCCAGCAGCCAAGATCTCGCAGGGAACTATGGCTACACCTTC. It yields the protein CASSQDLAGNYGYTF.

This chain links TRBV28 with TRBJ2-7; 7 bases match TRBD1. V shed 4 bases, J shed 0 bases, and the junction held 6 bases outside the gene matches. The CDR3 has 15 amino acids. Germline V CDR1 and CDR2: MDHEN, SYDVKM. CDR3 nucleotides: TGTGCCAGCAGTTCGACAGGGATTAGCTCCTACGAGCAGTACTTC. Protein sequence: CASSSTGISSYEQYF.

The chain recombines TRBV19 with TRBJ1-1, with 8 bases that match TRBD1. Germline V lookup: CDR1 LNHDA, CDR2 SQIVND (reference sequence). Trimming cost V 8 bases and J 4 bases; bases outside gene matches: 6. CDR3 length: 13 residues. The CDR3 protein is CASGGTGGTEAFF. As DNA, the CDR3 is TGTGCCAGTGGTGGGACAGGAGGCACTGAAGCTTTCTTT.

This chain connects TRBV4-2 to TRBJ1-2; 7 positions agree with TRBD1. Per germline, CDR1 LGHNA and CDR2 YNFKEQ. The CDR3 has 14 amino acids. The J segment lost 2 bases and the V segment lost 3 bases, leaving 3 bases of the junction unmatched. CDR3 region: CASSQGQLNYGYTF. The CDR3 nucleotides read TGTGCCAGCAGCCAGGGACAGTTAAACTATGGCTACACCTTC.

This clone occurred once. V and J are TRBV27 and TRBJ2-1, with D perhaps matching TRBD1 (6 bases). Trimming took off 5 bases at V and 0 bases at J, with 11 bases between the two ends. The CDR3 loop spans 15 amino acids. CDR1 and CDR2 (germline): MNHEY, SMNVEV (reference sequence). CDR3: CASSKTGSSYNEQFF. The CDR3 DNA sequence: TGTGCCAGCAGTAAAACAGGGAGCTCCTACAATGAGCAGTTCTTC.

This clone was counted a few times. In DNA form, the CDR3 reads TGTGCCAGTAGTATAGACAGGCTCGCGGGGACCGGGGAGCTGTTTTTT. Its translation: CASSIDRLAGTGELFF. The chain recombines TRBV19 with TRBJ2-2, with TRBD2 as a possible D gene (6 bases). Trimming stripped 0 bases from V and 5 bases from J, with 13 bases between. The CDR3 sequence is 16 residues long. Per the germline V gene, CDR1 is LNHDA and CDR2 is SQIVND (reference sequence).

The J gene is TRBJ1-1, the V gene TRBV4-1; a weak D match, TRBD1 (5 bases). The CDR3 is 15 residues long. Per germline, CDR1 MGHRA and CDR2 YSYEKL. V lost 3 bases, J lost 3 bases, and 14 bases lay in between. The CDR3 reads CASSHAHGGDTEAFF. The CDR3 region has the DNA TGCGCCAGCAGCCACGCACACGGGGGAGACACTGAAGCTTTCTTT.

This chain links TRBV12-3 or TRBV12-4 with TRBJ2-1; D gene ambiguous. Trimming cost V 4 bases and J 7 bases, with 11 bases left between them. The CDR3 consists of 13 residues. The DNA of the CDR3 is TGTGCCAGCAGTTATAATTTGGAGAATGAGCAGTTCTTC. It is translated as CASSYNLENEQFF.

This clone was counted a single time. The V call is TRBV24-1, the J call TRBJ2-3; TRBD2 agrees at 7 bases. J lost 2 bases, V lost 6 bases, and 4 bases had no gene match. The CDR3 has 14 residues. Germline-derived CDR1 and CDR2 are KGHDR and SFDVKD. The CDR3 sequence is CATSPSGITDTQYF. The CDR3 bases are TGTGCCACCAGTCCGAGCGGGATCACAGATACGCAGTATTTT.

V is TRBV4-1 and J is TRBJ1-2, with 10 nucleotides matching TRBD1. Trimming cost V 1 base and J 5 bases; bases outside gene matches: 7. The germline V gene has CDR1 MGHRA and CDR2 YSYEKL. There are 16 residues in the CDR3. The CDR3: CASSQGGGTGVYGYTF. The CDR3 DNA reads TGCGCCAGCAGCCAAGGTGGCGGGACAGGGGTTTATGGCTACACCTTC.

The V call is TRBV14, the J call TRBJ2-2, with 7 bases that match TRBD1. With 3 bases clipped from V and 3 bases from J, the junction kept 4 bases outside the gene matches. This CDR3 is 15 amino acids long. The germline gives CDR1 SGHDN, CDR2 FVKESK. The CDR3 DNA is TGTGCCAGCAGCCAGACAGGGACCTACACCGGGGAGCTGTTTTTT. It codes for CASSQTGTYTGELFF.

This clone was counted between two and nine times. V gene TRBV19 combines with J gene TRBJ1-5; TRBD1 might be the D (6 bases). The ends were cut back, 5 bases at V and 4 bases at J, with 21 bases in the middle. Germline CDR1 LNHDA, CDR2 SQIVND (reference sequence). The CDR3 is 17 residues long. The chain's CDR3 is CASSLRGPGQINQPQHF. The CDR3 DNA follows: TGTGCCAGTAGTCTTCGGGGTCCGGGACAAATAAATCAGCCCCAGCATTTT. The whole variable domain, filled in from reference TRBV19 and TRBJ1-5, reads DGGITQSPKYLFRKEGQNVTLSCEQNLNHDAMYWYRQDPGQGLRLIYYSQIVNDFQKGDIAEGYSVSREKKESFPLTVTSAQKNPTAFYLCASSLRGPGQINQPQHFGDGTRLSIL.